What follows are 26 T cell receptor beta chains derived from one specimen sequenced in a study of identical twins listed by TCRdb under 2016. To prepare the library, 5' RACE was applied. The sequencer listed for this sample is Illumina HiSeq 2000. The public reads were quality trimmed at Q25 with fastp and then assembled into clones with MiXCR by TCRdb, keeping productive beta chains. Rows matching on CDR3 protein sequence are summarized as one entry with the most common DNA and genes. Across this sample there are around 490,000 distinct CDR3 sequences, with more than 13% seen only once. About 0.94% of the sample lies in the top ten. In addition, the sample was reused for a study of yellow fever vaccine responses in identical twins.

The sample taken for sequencing was CD4+ T cells sorted from blood. These receptors originate from a woman between 18 and 29 years old in good health.

This clonotype was counted between two and nine times. This rearrangement joins TRBV12-3 or TRBV12-4 to TRBJ2-5, with a tentative D call TRBD1 (6 bases). The CDR3 spans 15 residues. The V gene lost 2 bases and the J gene lost 2 bases, with 12 bases spanning the gap. DNA of the CDR3: TGTGCCAGCAGTTTACCCCGGACAGTTCAAGAGACCCAGTACTTC. Translating it yields CASSLPRTVQETQYF.

This clonotype has more than one count but fewer than ten. V gene TRBV29-1 combines with J gene TRBJ2-1; 8 nucleotides agree with TRBD1. Trimming cost V 7 bases and J 0 bases; bases outside gene matches: 2. The CDR3 contains 13 residues. Looked up from germline, CDR1 is SQVTM and CDR2 is ANQGSEA. DNA for the CDR3: TGCAGCGCACAGGGGGACTCCTACAATGAGCAGTTCTTC. This sequence encodes CSAQGDSYNEQFF.

This clonotype was seen only a few times. The chain links TRBV12-5 to TRBJ2-3; D is ambiguous. The ends were cut back, 5 bases at V and 5 bases at J, with 11 bases in the middle. Germline CDR1 is LGHNT and CDR2 is FRNRAP. CDR3 length equals 13 residues. CDR3 in amino acids: CASGTNRGDTQYF. The CDR3 bases are TGTGCTAGTGGTACCAACCGAGGAGATACGCAGTATTTT.

The chain carries TRBV20-1 and TRBJ2-7; 11 bases agree with TRBD2. CDR3 length equals 15 residues. V lost 0 bases, J lost 4 bases, and 5 bases stayed unmatched. Germline V gene data show CDR1 as DFQATT and CDR2 as SNEGSKA (reference sequence). DNA of the CDR3: TGCAGTGCTAGAGATAGTACTAGCGGGAGTTACGAGCAGTACTTC. Protein sequence: CSARDSTSGSYEQYF.

The CDR3 loop is CATYPQGVGKTQYF. CDR3 DNA: TGTGCAACTTATCCCCAGGGGGTGGGGAAGACCCAGTACTTC. V is TRBV12-3 or TRBV12-4 and J is TRBJ2-5; TRBD1 matches at 7 bases. CDR3 size: 14 residues.

At least ten counts were recorded for this clonotype. The gene calls are TRBV27 and TRBJ1-2; D perhaps matches TRBD1 (6 bases). CDR3 size: 15 residues. Trimming shortened V by 5 bases and J by 6 bases, and 19 bases separated the two germline ends. CDR1 is MNHEY, CDR2 SMNVEV, per germline (reference sequence). The CDR3 DNA sequence: TGTGCCAGCAGTCTCTACTGGCAGGGGATGCATGGCTACACCTTC. Amino acids: CASSLYWQGMHGYTF.

This clonotype was seen more than once but under ten times. The chain has TRBV5-1 and TRBJ2-5; the D gene is possibly TRBD1 (5 bases). Germline loops: CDR1 SGHRS, CDR2 YFSETQ. V shed 0 bases and J shed 4 bases, with 13 bases lying between them. The CDR3 has 15 residues. In DNA, the CDR3 is TGCGCCAGCAGCTTGGGGCAGGGTAGAATAGAGACCCAGTACTTC. The encoded protein is CASSLGQGRIETQYF.

The CDR3 is CASSWGDLLGQGNEQFF. The CDR3 nucleotides are TGTGCCAGCAGCTGGGGCGACCTATTGGGGCAGGGGAATGAGCAGTTCTTC. The chain combines TRBV11-2 with TRBJ2-1, with D perhaps matching TRBD1 (6 bases). The CDR3 consists of 17 residues. V lost 4 bases and J lost 7, with 23 bases in between. Looked up from germline, CDR1 is SGHAT and CDR2 is FQNNGV.

V usage is TRBV20-1 and J usage is TRBJ2-5, with D hard to call. The CDR3 is 14 residues long. The V end was cut by 3 bases, the J end by 7 bases, with 18 bases between. Germline CDR1 reads DFQATT; CDR2 reads SNEGSKA (reference sequence). The CDR3 DNA sequence: TGCAGTGCTAGGGCCAATAATCAAGGGCGGACCCAGTACTTC. This translates into CSARANNQGRTQYF.

This clonotype has a handful of counts. This chain connects TRBV29-1 to TRBJ1-2, with 7 bases lining up with TRBD1. The junction had 7 bases not matched to a gene; V was cut back by 4 bases and J by 8 bases. Germline V gene lookup returns CDR1 SQVTM and CDR2 ANQGSEA. This CDR3 is built from 12 residues. The CDR3, as DNA: TGCAGCGTTGGCACACAGGGGTTCGGCTACACCTTC. This encodes CSVGTQGFGYTF.

This clonotype was picked up a small number of times. The genes are TRBV12-3 or TRBV12-4 and TRBJ1-1; maybe TRBD1 (6 bases). V lost 3 bases to trimming and J lost 0 bases, with 11 bases between them. The CDR3 extends over 15 amino acids. The CDR3 is CASSFSDRMNTEAFF. CDR3 nucleotides: TGTGCCAGCAGTTTCTCTGACAGGATGAACACTGAAGCTTTCTTT.

The chain is built from TRBV21-1 and TRBJ2-4; the table's D gene call, TRBD1, was not cross checked with the DNA. TRBV21-1 is noted as a pseudogene. The CDR3 runs 23 residues. CDR3 residues: CASSKGEPGTGGDPPEVKNIQYF. Here the CDR3 DNA reads TGTGCCAGCAGCAAGGGGGAACCCGGGACAGGGGGTGACCCCCCTGAGGTCAAAAACATTCAGTACTTC.

This clonotype turned up a few times. The rearrangement joins TRBV4-3 to TRBJ2-3; no firm D call. The CDR3 has 16 residues. V gave up 0 bases and J gave up 2 bases, with 12 bases separating them. Germline CDR1 is LGHNA and CDR2 is YSLEER. CDR3: CASSQDSDLYTDTQYF. The CDR3 nucleotides are TGCGCCAGCAGCCAAGATTCAGACCTTTACACAGATACGCAGTATTTT.

This clonotype was seen many times. V and J are TRBV5-5 and TRBJ1-2, with D possibly TRBD1 on 5 matching bases. Trimming took off 0 bases at V and 3 bases at J, with 15 bases between the two ends. Germline values: CDR1 SGHKS, CDR2 YYEKEE (reference sequence). The CDR3 has 16 residues. CDR3 sequence: CASSLAQGPTYYGYTF. The CDR3 DNA follows: TGTGCCAGCAGCTTGGCCCAGGGACCTACCTACTATGGCTACACCTTC.

This clonotype occurred many times. V gene TRBV6-5 combines with J gene TRBJ1-5; the D is unclear. Per germline, CDR1 MNHEY and CDR2 SVGAGI. V lost 0 bases and J lost 4, with 7 bases in between. The CDR3 extends over 14 amino acids. Written as DNA, the CDR3 is TGTGCCAGCAGTTACTCGAAGAGAAATCAGCCCCAGCATTTT. As protein: CASSYSKRNQPQHF.

This clonotype was observed a few times. This chain uses TRBV5-1 with TRBJ1-4, with D perhaps TRBD1 (5 bases). V lost 2 bases, J lost 5 bases, and 10 bases lay in between. The CDR3 runs 14 residues. The germline V gene has CDR1 SGHRS and CDR2 YFSETQ. The DNA of the CDR3 is TGCGCCAGCAGCTTTTCCGGACAAAATGAAAAACTGTTTTTT. This translates into CASSFSGQNEKLFF.

The gene calls are TRBV10-3 and TRBJ2-3, with D hard to call. CDR3 length equals 13 residues. With 4 bases removed from V and 8 bases from J, the gap between germline ends came to 13 bases. Germline-derived CDR1 and CDR2 are ENHRY and SYGVKD. The CDR3 nucleotides are TGTGCCATCAGTGTCGAGCTACGAGGTACGCAGTATTTT. This gives the protein CAISVELRGTQYF.

This clonotype was counted between two and nine times. This chain connects TRBV6-1 to TRBJ1-2, with D perhaps matching TRBD1 (6 bases). The CDR3 sequence is 14 residues long. The germline V gene has CDR1 MNHNS and CDR2 SASEGT. Deletions cut 5 bases from V and 3 bases from J, with 13 bases between. DNA of the CDR3: TGTGCCAGCAGTCCATCGTCAGGGGACTATGGCTACACCTTC. It codes for CASSPSSGDYGYTF.

The chain links TRBV5-1 to TRBJ2-5; TRBD2 aligns across 12 bases. V gave up 3 bases and J gave up 4 bases; unmatched junction bases: 7. The CDR3 spans 16 residues. Germline V gives CDR1 SGHRS, CDR2 YFSETQ. In DNA, the CDR3 is TGCGCCAGCAGCTCCGGACTAGCGGGGTGGGGAGAGACCCAGTACTTC. Translated: CASSSGLAGWGETQYF. The full variable domain, rest sourced from reference TRBV5-1 and TRBJ2-5, is KAGVTQTPRYLIKTRGQQVTLSCSPISGHRSVSWYQQTPGQGLQFLFEYFSETQRNKGNFPGRFSGRQFSNSRSEMNVSTLELGDSALYLCASSSGLAGWGETQYFGPGTRLLVL.

This clonotype was seen only a few times. The CDR3 reads CSARFQGMNNQPQHF. CDR3 bases: TGCAGTGCTAGGTTCCAGGGAATGAACAATCAGCCCCAGCATTTT. The chain carries TRBV20-1 and TRBJ1-5, with D perhaps TRBD1 (5 bases). V lost 3 bases, J lost 3 bases, and 15 bases lay in between. Germline CDR1 is DFQATT and CDR2 is SNEGSKA (reference sequence). The CDR3 consists of 15 residues.

This clonotype was counted only a few times. V and J are TRBV24-1 and TRBJ2-5, with 9 bases that match TRBD1. This CDR3 region has 15 residues. The germline CDR1 and CDR2 sequences are KGHDR and SFDVKD. Unmatched junction bases numbered 6, after V lost 4 bases and J lost 4 bases. CDR3 nucleotides: TGTGCCACCAGTGAGCCAACAGGGGGCGGAGAGACCCAGTACTTC. Protein sequence: CATSEPTGGGETQYF.

The rearrangement uses TRBV7-2 and TRBJ2-1; D not certain. Trimming removed 4 bases at V and 10 bases at J, with 8 bases between. CDR3 length: 11 residues. In germline, CDR1 is SGHTA, CDR2 FQGNSA. The CDR3 loop is CASSSTPEQFF. For the CDR3, the DNA is TGTGCCAGCAGCTCGACTCCGGAGCAGTTCTTC.

This chain links TRBV20-1 with TRBJ2-7; the match to TRBD1 covers 7 bases. The germline V gene encodes CDR1 DFQATT and CDR2 SNEGSKA (reference sequence). The CDR3 is made up of 12 amino acids. The CDR3 DNA is TGCAGCTCTCACAGGGGCGCCTACGAGCAGTACTTC. Protein: CSSHRGAYEQYF.

This clonotype has ten or more counts. The rearrangement joins TRBV10-3 to TRBJ1-1; maybe TRBD1 (6 bases). This CDR3 has 13 residues. Germline values: CDR1 ENHRY, CDR2 SYGVKD. V lost 5 bases, J lost 3 bases, and 10 bases lay in between. CDR3 coding DNA: TGTGCCATCAGTAGGACAGCCGACACTGAAGCTTTCTTT. Its translation is CAISRTADTEAFF.

A few counts support this clonotype. The chain carries TRBV6-2 or TRBV6-3 and TRBJ2-5; 8 bases line up with TRBD1. The CDR3 is 15 amino acids. The V gene's germline CDR1 is MNHEY and CDR2 SVGEGT. With 5 bases clipped from V and 2 bases from J, the junction kept 7 bases outside the gene matches. The CDR3 loop is CASSTGDRYQETQYF. CDR3 coding DNA: TGTGCCAGCAGTACCGGGGACAGGTATCAAGAGACCCAGTACTTC.

This clonotype has a count of ten or more. This chain uses TRBV15 with TRBJ1-1; no definite D call. CDR1 is LNHNV, CDR2 YYDKDF, per germline (reference sequence). Trimming removed 2 bases at V and 8 bases at J, with 12 bases between. The CDR3 is 13 residues long. The CDR3 here is CATSRPLAGEAFF. CDR3 DNA: TGTGCCACCAGCAGACCCCTCGCCGGAGAAGCTTTCTTT.